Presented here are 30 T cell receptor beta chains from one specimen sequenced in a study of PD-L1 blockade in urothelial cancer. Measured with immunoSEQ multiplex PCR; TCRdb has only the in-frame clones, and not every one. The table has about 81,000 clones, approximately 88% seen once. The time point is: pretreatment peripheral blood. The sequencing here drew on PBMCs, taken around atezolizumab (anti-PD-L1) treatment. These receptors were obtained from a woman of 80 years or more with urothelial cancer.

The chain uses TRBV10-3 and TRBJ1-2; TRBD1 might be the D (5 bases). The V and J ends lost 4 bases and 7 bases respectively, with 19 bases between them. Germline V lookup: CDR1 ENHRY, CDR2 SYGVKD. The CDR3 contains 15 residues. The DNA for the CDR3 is TGTGCCATCAGTGGATCAACAGGCGCGTCGAGTGGCTACACCTTC. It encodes CAISGSTGASSGYTF.

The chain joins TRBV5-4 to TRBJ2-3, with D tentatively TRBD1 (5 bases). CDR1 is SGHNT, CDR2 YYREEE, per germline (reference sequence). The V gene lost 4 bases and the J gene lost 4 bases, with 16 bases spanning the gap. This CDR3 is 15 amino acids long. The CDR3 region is CASSMRQGPSDTQYF. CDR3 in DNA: TGTGCCAGCAGCATGAGGCAGGGTCCATCAGATACGCAGTATTTT. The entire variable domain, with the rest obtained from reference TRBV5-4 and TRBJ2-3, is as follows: ETGVTQSPTHLIKTRGQQVTLRCSSQSGHNTVSWYQQALGQGPQFIFQYYREEENGRGNFPPRFSGLQFPNYSSELNVNALELDDSALYLCASSMRQGPSDTQYFGPGTRLTVL.

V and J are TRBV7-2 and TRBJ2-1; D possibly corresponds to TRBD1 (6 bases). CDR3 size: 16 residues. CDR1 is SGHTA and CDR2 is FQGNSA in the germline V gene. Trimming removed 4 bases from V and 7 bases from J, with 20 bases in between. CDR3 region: CASSSTGRSLTNEQFF. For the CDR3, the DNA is TGTGCCAGCAGCTCTACAGGGAGATCACTAACGAATGAGCAGTTCTTC.

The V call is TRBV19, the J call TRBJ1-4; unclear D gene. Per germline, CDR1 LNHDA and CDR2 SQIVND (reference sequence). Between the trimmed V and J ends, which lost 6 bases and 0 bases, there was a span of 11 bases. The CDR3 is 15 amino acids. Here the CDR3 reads CASSPQVATNEKLFF. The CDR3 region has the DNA TGTGCCAGTAGCCCCCAGGTTGCAACTAATGAAAAACTGTTTTTT. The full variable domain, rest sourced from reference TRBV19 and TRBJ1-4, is DGGITQSPKYLFRKEGQNVTLSCEQNLNHDAMYWYRQDPGQGLRLIYYSQIVNDFQKGDIAEGYSVSREKKESFPLTVTSAQKNPTAFYLCASSPQVATNEKLFFGSGTQLSVL.

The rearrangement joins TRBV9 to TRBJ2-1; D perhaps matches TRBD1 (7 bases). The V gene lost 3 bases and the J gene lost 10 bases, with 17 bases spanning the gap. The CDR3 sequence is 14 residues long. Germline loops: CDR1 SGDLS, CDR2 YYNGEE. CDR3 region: CASSEGQRRGEQFF. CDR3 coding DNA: TGTGCCAGCAGCGAGGGACAGCGGCGGGGAGAGCAGTTCTTC.

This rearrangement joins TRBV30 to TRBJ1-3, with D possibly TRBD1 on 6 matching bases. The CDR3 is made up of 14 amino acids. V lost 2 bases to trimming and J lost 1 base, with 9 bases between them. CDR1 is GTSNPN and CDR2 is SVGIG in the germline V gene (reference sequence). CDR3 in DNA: TGTGCCTGGAGTAAAGGGACATCTGGAAACACCATATATTTT. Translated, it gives CAWSKGTSGNTIYF.

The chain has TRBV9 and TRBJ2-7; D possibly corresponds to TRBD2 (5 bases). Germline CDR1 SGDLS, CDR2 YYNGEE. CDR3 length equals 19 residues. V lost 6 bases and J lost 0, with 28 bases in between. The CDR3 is CASTFPSTQTPTPSYEQYF. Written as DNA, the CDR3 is TGTGCCAGCACCTTCCCTAGCACCCAAACCCCAACCCCCTCCTACGAGCAGTACTTC.

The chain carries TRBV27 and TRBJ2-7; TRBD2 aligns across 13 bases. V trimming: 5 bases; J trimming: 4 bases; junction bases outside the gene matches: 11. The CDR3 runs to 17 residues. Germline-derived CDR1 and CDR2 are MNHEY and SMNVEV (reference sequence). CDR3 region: CASSPRTSGSGVYEQYF. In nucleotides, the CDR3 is TGTGCCAGCAGTCCTCGGACTAGCGGGAGCGGAGTTTACGAGCAGTACTTC.

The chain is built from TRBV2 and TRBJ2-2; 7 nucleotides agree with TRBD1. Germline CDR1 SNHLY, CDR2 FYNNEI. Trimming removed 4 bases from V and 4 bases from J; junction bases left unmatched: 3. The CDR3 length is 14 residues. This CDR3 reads CASSARTGTGELFF. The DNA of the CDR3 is TGTGCCAGCAGTGCCCGGACAGGCACCGGGGAGCTGTTTTTT.

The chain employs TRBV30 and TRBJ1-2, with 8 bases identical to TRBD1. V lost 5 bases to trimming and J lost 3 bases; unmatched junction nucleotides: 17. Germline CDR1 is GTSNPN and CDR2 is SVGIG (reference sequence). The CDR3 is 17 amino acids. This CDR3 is CAWGGDRLLIRDYGYTF. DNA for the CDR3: TGTGCCTGGGGGGGGGACAGGCTCCTGATTAGGGACTATGGCTACACCTTC.

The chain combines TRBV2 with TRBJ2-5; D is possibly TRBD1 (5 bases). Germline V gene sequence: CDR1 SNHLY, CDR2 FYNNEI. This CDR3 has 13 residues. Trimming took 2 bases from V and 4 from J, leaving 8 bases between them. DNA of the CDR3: TGTGCCAGCAGTGAATCAGGGCGAGAGACCCAGTACTTC. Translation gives CASSESGRETQYF.

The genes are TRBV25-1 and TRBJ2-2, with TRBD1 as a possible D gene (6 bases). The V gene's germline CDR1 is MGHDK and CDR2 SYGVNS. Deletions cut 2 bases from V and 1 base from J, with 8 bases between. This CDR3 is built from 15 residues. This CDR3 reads CASSEGQLNTGELFF. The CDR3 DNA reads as TGTGCCAGCAGTGAAGGACAGCTGAACACCGGGGAGCTGTTTTTT.

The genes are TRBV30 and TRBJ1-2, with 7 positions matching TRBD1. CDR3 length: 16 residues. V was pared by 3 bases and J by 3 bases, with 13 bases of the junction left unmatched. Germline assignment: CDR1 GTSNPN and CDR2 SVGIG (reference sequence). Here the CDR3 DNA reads TGTGCCTGGAGGGGAGAAGGGGGCATTTCGGACTATGGCTACACCTTC. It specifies CAWRGEGGISDYGYTF.

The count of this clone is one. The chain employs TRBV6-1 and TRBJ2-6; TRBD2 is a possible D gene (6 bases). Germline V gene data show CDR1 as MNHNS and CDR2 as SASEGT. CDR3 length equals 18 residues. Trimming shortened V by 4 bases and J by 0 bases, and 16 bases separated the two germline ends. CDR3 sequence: CASSGKVHGGSGANVLTF. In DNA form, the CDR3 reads TGTGCCAGCAGTGGTAAAGTTCACGGGGGCTCTGGGGCCAACGTCCTGACTTTC.

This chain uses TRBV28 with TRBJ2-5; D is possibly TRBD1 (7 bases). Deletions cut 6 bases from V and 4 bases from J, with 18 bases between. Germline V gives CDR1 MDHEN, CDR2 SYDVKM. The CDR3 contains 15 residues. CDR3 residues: CASSSTQGGGETQYF. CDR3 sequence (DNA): TGTGCCAGCAGCTCCACGCAGGGGGGCGGAGAGACCCAGTACTTC.

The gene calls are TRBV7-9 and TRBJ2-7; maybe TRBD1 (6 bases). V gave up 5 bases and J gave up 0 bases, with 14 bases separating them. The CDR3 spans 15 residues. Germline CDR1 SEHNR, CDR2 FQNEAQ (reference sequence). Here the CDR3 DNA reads TGTGCCAGCAGCCCAACAGGGCTTATCTCCTACGAGCAGTACTTC. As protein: CASSPTGLISYEQYF.

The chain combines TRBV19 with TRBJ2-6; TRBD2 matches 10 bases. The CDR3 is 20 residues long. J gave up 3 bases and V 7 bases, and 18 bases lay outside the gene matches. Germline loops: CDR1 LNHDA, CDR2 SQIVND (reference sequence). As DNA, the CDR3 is TGTGCCAGTAACCCCGGGACAGCTAGCGGGAGATTTTTTGGGGCCAACGTCCTGACTTTC. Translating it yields CASNPGTASGRFFGANVLTF.

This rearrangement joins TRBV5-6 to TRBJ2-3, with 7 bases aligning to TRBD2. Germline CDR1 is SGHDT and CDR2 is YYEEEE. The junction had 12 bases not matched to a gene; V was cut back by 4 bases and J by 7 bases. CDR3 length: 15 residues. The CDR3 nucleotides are TGTGCCAGCAGCCCCGGGACTACCGCGATCAATACGCAGTATTTT. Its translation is CASSPGTTAINTQYF.

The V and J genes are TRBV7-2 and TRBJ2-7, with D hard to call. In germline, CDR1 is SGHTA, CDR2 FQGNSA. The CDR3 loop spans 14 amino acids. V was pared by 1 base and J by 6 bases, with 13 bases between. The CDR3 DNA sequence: TGTGCCAGCAGCTTAGGACGCGGATCGGCCGAGCAGTACTTC. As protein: CASSLGRGSAEQYF.

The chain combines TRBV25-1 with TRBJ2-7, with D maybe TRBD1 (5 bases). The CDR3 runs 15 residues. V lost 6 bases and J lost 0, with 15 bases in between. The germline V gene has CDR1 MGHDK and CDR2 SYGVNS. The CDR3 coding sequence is TGTGCCAGCAGCGGAAGACACAGGAGCTCCTACGAGCAGTACTTC. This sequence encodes CASSGRHRSSYEQYF.

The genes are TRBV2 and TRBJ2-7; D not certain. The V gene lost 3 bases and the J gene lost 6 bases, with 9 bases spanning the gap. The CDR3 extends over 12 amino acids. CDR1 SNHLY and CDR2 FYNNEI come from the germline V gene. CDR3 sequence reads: CASSDVPVEQYF. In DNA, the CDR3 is TGTGCCAGCAGTGATGTACCGGTCGAGCAGTACTTC. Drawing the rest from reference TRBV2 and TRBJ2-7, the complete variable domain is EPEVTQTPSHQVTQMGQEVILRCVPISNHLYFYWYRQILGQKVEFLVSFYNNEISEKSEIFDDQFSVERPDGSNFTLKIRSTKLEDSAMYFCASSDVPVEQYFGPGTRLTVT.

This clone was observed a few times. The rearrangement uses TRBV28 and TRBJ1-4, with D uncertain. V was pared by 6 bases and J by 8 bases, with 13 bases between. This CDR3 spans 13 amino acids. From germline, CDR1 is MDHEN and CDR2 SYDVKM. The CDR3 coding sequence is TGTGCCAGCAGCGCGGCGGCGGGGGAAAAACTGTTTTTT. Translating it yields CASSAAAGEKLFF.

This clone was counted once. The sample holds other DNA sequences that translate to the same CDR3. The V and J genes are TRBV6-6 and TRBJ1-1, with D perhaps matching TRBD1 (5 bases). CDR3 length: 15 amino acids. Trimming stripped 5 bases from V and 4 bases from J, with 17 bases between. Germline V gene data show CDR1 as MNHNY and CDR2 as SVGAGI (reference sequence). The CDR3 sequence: CASSTRDRGGTEAFF. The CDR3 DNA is TGTGCCAGCAGTACCCGAGATAGGGGCGGCACTGAAGCTTTCTTT.

This CDR3 reads CASSFSAADTQYF. DNA for the CDR3: TGTGCCAGCAGCTTTTCTGCGGCAGATACGCAGTATTTT. The chain is built from TRBV7-9 and TRBJ2-3; the D is unclear. From germline, CDR1 is SEHNR and CDR2 FQNEAQ (reference sequence). V was trimmed by 3 bases and J by 4 bases, leaving 8 bases between them. The length of the CDR3 is 13 residues.

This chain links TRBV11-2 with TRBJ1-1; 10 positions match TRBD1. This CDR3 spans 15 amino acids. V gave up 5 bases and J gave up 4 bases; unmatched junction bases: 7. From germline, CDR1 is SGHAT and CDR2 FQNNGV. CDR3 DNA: TGTGCCAGCAGCCCGACGGACAGGGGGAGCACTGAAGCTTTCTTT. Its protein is CASSPTDRGSTEAFF.

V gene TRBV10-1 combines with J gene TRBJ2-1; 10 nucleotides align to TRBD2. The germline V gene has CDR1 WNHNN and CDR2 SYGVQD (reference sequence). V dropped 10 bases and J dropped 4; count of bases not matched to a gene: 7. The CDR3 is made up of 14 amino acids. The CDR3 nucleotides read TGCGCCACCTCCGGGACTAGCGATTACAATGAGCAGTTCTTC. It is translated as CATSGTSDYNEQFF.

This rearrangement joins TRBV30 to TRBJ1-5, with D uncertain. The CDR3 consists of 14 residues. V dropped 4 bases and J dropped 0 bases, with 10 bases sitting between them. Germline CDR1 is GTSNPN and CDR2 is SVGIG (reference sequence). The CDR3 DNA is TGTGCCTGGACCGGACTCAATAGCAATCAGCCCCAGCATTTT. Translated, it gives CAWTGLNSNQPQHF.

In nucleotides, the CDR3 is TGTGCCAGTAGCCTGGGACTAGCGGGAGAATACGAGCAGTACTTC. It yields the protein CASSLGLAGEYEQYF. V usage is TRBV19 and J usage is TRBJ2-7; TRBD2 aligns across 14 bases. The CDR3 consists of 15 residues. Per the germline V gene, CDR1 is LNHDA and CDR2 is SQIVND (reference sequence). V dropped 6 bases and J dropped 4; count of bases not matched to a gene: 5.

The CDR3 loop is CASSIGGRIAGELFF. The CDR3 DNA reads TGTGCCAGTAGTATCGGCGGGAGGATCGCCGGGGAGCTGTTTTTT. This chain links TRBV19 with TRBJ2-2; 8 nucleotides agree with TRBD2. Per germline, CDR1 LNHDA and CDR2 SQIVND (reference sequence). CDR3 length equals 15 residues. Trimming cost V 3 bases and J 6 bases; bases outside gene matches: 6. The full variable domain, in which reference TRBV19 and TRBJ2-2 provide the parts outside the CDR3, is DGGITQSPKYLFRKEGQNVTLSCEQNLNHDAMYWYRQDPGQGLRLIYYSQIVNDFQKGDIAEGYSVSREKKESFPLTVTSAQKNPTAFYLCASSIGGRIAGELFFGEGSRLTVL.

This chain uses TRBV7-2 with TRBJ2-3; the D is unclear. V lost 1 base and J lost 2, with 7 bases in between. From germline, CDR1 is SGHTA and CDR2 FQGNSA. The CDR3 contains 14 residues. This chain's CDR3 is CASSLDTYTDTQYF. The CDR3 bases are TGTGCCAGCAGCTTAGACACGTACACAGATACGCAGTATTTT.